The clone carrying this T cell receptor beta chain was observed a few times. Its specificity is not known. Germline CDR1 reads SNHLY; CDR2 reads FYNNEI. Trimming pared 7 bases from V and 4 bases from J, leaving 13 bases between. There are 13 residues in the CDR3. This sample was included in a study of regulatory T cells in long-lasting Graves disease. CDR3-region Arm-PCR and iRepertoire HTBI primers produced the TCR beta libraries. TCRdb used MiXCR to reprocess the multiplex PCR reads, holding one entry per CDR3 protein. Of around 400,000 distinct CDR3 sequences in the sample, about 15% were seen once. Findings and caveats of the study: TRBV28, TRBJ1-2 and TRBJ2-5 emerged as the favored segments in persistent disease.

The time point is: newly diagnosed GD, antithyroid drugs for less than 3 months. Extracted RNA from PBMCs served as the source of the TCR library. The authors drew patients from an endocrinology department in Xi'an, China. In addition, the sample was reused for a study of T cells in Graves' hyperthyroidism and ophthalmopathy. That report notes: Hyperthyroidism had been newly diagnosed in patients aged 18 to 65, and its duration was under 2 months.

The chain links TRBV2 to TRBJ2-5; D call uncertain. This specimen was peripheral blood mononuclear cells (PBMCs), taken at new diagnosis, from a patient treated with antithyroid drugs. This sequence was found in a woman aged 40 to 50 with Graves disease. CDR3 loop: CASTRAPRETQYF. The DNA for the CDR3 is TGTGCCAGCACCAGAGCCCCACGAGAGACCCAGTACTTC.